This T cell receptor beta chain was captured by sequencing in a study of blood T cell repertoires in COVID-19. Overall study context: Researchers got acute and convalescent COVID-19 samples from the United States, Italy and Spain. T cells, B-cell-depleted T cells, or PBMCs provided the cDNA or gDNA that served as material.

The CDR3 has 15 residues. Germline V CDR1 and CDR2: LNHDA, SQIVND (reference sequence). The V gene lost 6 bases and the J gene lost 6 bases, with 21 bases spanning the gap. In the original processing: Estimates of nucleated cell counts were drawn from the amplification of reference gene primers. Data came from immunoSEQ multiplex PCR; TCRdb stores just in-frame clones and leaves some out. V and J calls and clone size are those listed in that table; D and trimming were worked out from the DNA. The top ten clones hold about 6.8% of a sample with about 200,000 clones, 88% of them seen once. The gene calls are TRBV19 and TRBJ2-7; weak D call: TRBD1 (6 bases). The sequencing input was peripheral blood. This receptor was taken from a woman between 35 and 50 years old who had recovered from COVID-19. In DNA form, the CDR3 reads TGTGCCAGTAGCCCCCGACAGGATAGATTGGGCGAGCAGTACTTC. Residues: CASSPRQDRLGEQYF.